This entry lists 7 T cell receptor beta chains sequenced from one sample in a study of siplizumab effects on memory and regulatory T cells. Assay used: immunoSEQ multiplex PCR; TCRdb lists only in-frame clones, some missing. The data show about 69,000 clones, roughly 88% seen once. Sequenced input: Tregs sorted from blood. These receptors were collected from a human donor in good health.

The chain has TRBV7-9 and TRBJ2-4, with D uncertain. Germline CDR1 is SEHNR and CDR2 is FQNEAQ (reference sequence). This CDR3 has 15 amino acids. Trimming left V 0 bases short and J 6 bases short, with 12 bases between. The CDR3 is CASSLAASPLNIQYF. CDR3 nucleotides: TGTGCCAGCAGCTTAGCTGCAAGCCCCCTAAACATTCAGTACTTC.

V gene TRBV6-6 combines with J gene TRBJ2-3; D may match TRBD1 or TRBD2 (5 bases each). Deletions cut 2 bases from V and 2 bases from J, with 11 bases between. The CDR3 length is 15 residues. Germline CDR1 reads MNHNY; CDR2 reads SVGAGI (reference sequence). The chain's CDR3 is CASSYPGRSTDTQYF. CDR3 coding DNA: TGTGCCAGCAGTTACCCGGGACGATCCACAGATACGCAGTATTTT.

J is TRBJ2-3 and V is TRBV15; perhaps TRBD2 as D (5 bases). V was cut by 1 base and J by 4 bases, with 15 bases left in between. The CDR3 has 16 amino acids. Germline V gene data show CDR1 as LNHNV and CDR2 as YYDKDF (reference sequence). CDR3 residues: CATSRGLTRAADTQYF. CDR3 coding DNA: TGTGCCACCAGCAGAGGTTTAACGCGGGCGGCAGATACGCAGTATTTT. The full variable domain, its missing parts supplied by reference TRBV15 and TRBJ2-3, is DAMVIQNPRYQVTQFGKPVTLSCSQTLNHNVMYWYQQKSSQAPKLLFHYYDKDFNNEADTPDNFQSRRPNTSFCFLDIRSPGLGDTAMYLCATSRGLTRAADTQYFGPGTRLTVL.

V and J are TRBV7-9 and TRBJ2-3; D unclear. Looked up from germline, CDR1 is SEHNR and CDR2 is FQNEAQ (reference sequence). The CDR3 totals 13 residues. V was pared by 7 bases and J by 2 bases, with 10 bases between. This chain's CDR3 is CASKMKATDTQYF. The CDR3 DNA reads as TGTGCCAGCAAGATGAAGGCCACAGATACGCAGTATTTT.

This clone was picked up a small number of times. The chain links TRBV5-1 to TRBJ2-7; TRBD2 agrees at 7 bases. Looked up from germline, CDR1 is SGHRS and CDR2 is YFSETQ. This CDR3 is 14 amino acids long. With V trimmed by 6 bases and J by 4 bases, 10 bases remained unmatched. CDR3 in amino acids: CASKEGSGSYEQYF. The CDR3 DNA is TGCGCCAGCAAAGAGGGTAGCGGGTCTTACGAGCAGTACTTC.

This rearrangement joins TRBV29-1 to TRBJ2-4, with TRBD2 as a possible D gene (5 bases). Per germline, CDR1 SQVTM and CDR2 ANQGSEA. Trimming stripped 5 bases from V and 2 bases from J, with 25 bases between. The CDR3 has 18 amino acids. CDR3 nucleotide sequence: TGCAGCGTTTCTGTGGGTTTGTTAGCGAGCTCGACCAAAAACATTCAGTACTTC. This translates into CSVSVGLLASSTKNIQYF.

This clone was recorded a few times. J is TRBJ2-7 and V is TRBV14; 8 bases are a match to TRBD2. Germline loops: CDR1 SGHDN, CDR2 FVKESK. This CDR3 has 14 amino acids. The trim removed 1 base at V and 4 bases at J, leaving 3 bases unmatched. This CDR3 reads CASSQGSGSYEQYF. The CDR3 DNA sequence: TGTGCCAGCAGCCAAGGGAGCGGGAGTTACGAGCAGTACTTC. Filled out from reference TRBV14 and TRBJ2-7, the complete variable domain reads EAGVTQFPSHSVIEKGQTVTLRCDPISGHDNLYWYRRVMGKEIKFLLHFVKESKQDESGMPNNRFLAERTGGTYSTLKVQPAELEDSGVYFCASSQGSGSYEQYFGPGTRLTVT.